Below are 27 T cell receptor beta chains sequenced from a single sample in a study of human T cells and chemical hapten exposure. Using its own MiXCR run on the RACE reads, TCRdb lists one record per CDR3 protein. The sample has tens of thousands of distinct CDR3 sequences, about 4.5% seen once. Time point specified: healthy volunteer bleed at 2 weeks. Extraction yielded total RNA from whole blood (unfractionated). Sample: whole blood. These receptors came from a female donor in good health. Some clones in this sample may be carry-over from other donors' samples.

This clonotype came up many times. V is TRBV12-3 or TRBV12-4 and J is TRBJ1-6, with TRBD1 as a possible D gene (5 bases). This CDR3 comprises 17 residues. Deletions cut 6 bases from V and 3 bases from J, with 18 bases between. CDR3 amino acids: CASSTGSAGGYNSPLHF. CDR3 sequence (DNA): TGTGCCAGCAGCACTGGCAGTGCGGGGGGCTATAATTCACCCCTCCACTTT.

The chain recombines TRBV10-3 with TRBJ2-2, with 11 bases aligning to TRBD2. The germline V gene encodes CDR1 ENHRY and CDR2 SYGVKD. The CDR3 length is 17 residues. V trimming: 6 bases; J trimming: 3 bases; junction bases outside the gene matches: 9. For the CDR3, the DNA is TGTGCCATCAGAAATAGCGGGGGGGCCCTGTACACCGGGGAGCTGTTTTTT. Its translation: CAIRNSGGALYTGELFF.

Many counts were recorded for this clonotype. This sequence joins TRBV5-1 and TRBJ2-7; weak D call: TRBD1 (5 bases). The CDR3 contains 13 residues. Trimming stripped 4 bases from V and 5 bases from J, with 13 bases between. Germline lookup yields CDR1 SGHRS and CDR2 YFSETQ. The DNA of the CDR3 is TGCGCCAGCAGCCCCGCAGGGATCGACGAGCAGTACTTC. It yields the protein CASSPAGIDEQYF. The variable domain in full, completed from reference TRBV5-1 and TRBJ2-7, reads KAGVTQTPRYLIKTRGQQVTLSCSPISGHRSVSWYQQTPGQGLQFLFEYFSETQRNKGNFPGRFSGRQFSNSRSEMNVSTLELGDSALYLCASSPAGIDEQYFGPGTRLTVT.

This clonotype was detected many times. The chain recombines TRBV5-1 with TRBJ1-6; D call uncertain. The CDR3 has 14 residues. Trimming stripped 5 bases from V and 10 bases from J, with 16 bases between. The V gene's germline CDR1 is SGHRS and CDR2 YFSETQ. The CDR3 is CASRVSDAESPLHF. The CDR3 DNA reads as TGCGCCAGCAGGGTGAGTGATGCGGAGTCACCCCTCCACTTT.

This clonotype appeared a few times. This sequence joins TRBV12-3 or TRBV12-4 and TRBJ2-1; the match to TRBD1 covers 7 bases. CDR3 length equals 16 residues. The V gene end was trimmed by 4 bases and the J gene end by 7 bases; junction bases not matched to a gene: 13. DNA for the CDR3: TGTGCCAGCAGTTCCAACTCCGGGACAGTTCTTAATGAGCAGTTCTTC. The encoded protein is CASSSNSGTVLNEQFF.

The chain employs TRBV5-8 and TRBJ2-3; D unresolved. Germline lookup yields CDR1 SGHTS and CDR2 YDEGEE. The CDR3 extends over 13 amino acids. V was clipped by 3 bases and J by 5 bases, with 10 bases between them. The CDR3 is CASSSKMGDTQYF. CDR3 DNA sequence: TGTGCCAGCAGCTCCAAAATGGGAGATACGCAGTATTTT.

This clonotype appeared many times. This chain joins TRBV7-8 and TRBJ2-1, with 9 positions matching TRBD1. Germline V gene data show CDR1 as SGHVS and CDR2 as FQNEAQ. CDR3 length: 18 amino acids. After removal of 0 bases from V and 4 bases from J, the junction contained 10 bases not matched to a gene. CDR3 in DNA: TGTGCCAGCAGCTTAGCATGGCCGGGACAGGGACTGTACAATGAGCAGTTCTTC. This translates into CASSLAWPGQGLYNEQFF.

CDR3 loop: CASSYHTEAFF. CDR3 bases: TGTGCCAGCAGTTATCACACTGAAGCTTTCTTT. This chain links TRBV6-2 or TRBV6-3 with TRBJ1-1; the D is unclear. The V gene's germline CDR1 is MNHEY and CDR2 SVGEGT. V was clipped by 3 bases and J by 3 bases, with 2 bases between them. This CDR3 region has 11 residues.

Many counts were recorded for this clonotype. The J gene is TRBJ1-1, the V gene TRBV29-1; D remains ambiguous. V was pared by 4 bases and J by 0 bases, with 9 bases between. Germline loops: CDR1 SQVTM, CDR2 ANQGSEA. This CDR3 has 13 residues. CDR3 region: CSVGINMNTEAFF. CDR3 nucleotides: TGCAGCGTTGGAATAAACATGAACACTGAAGCTTTCTTT.

This clonotype was counted at least ten times. V gene TRBV12-3 or TRBV12-4 combines with J gene TRBJ1-2; 10 bases line up with TRBD1. V shed 6 bases and J 0 bases; nucleotides not matched to a gene: 7. The CDR3 has 16 residues. The CDR3 is CASRPDRGHPNYGYTF. The CDR3 nucleotides are TGTGCCAGCAGGCCTGACAGGGGGCACCCTAACTATGGCTACACCTTC.

In this sample, this clonotype turned up many times. The V call is TRBV7-2, the J call TRBJ2-4; 8 nucleotides align to TRBD2. The CDR3 has 17 residues. V lost 2 bases and J lost 4; bases outside the gene matches: 10. Germline values: CDR1 SGHTA, CDR2 FQGNSA. The CDR3 DNA reads TGTGCCAGCAGCTTATCCTCCGCGGGGGGAGGTAAAAACATTCAGTACTTC. This codes for CASSLSSAGGGKNIQYF.

This clonotype was counted a few times. The chain combines TRBV6-2 or TRBV6-3 with TRBJ1-1; D gene unclear. The CDR3 is 13 residues long. With 4 bases removed from V and 0 bases from J, the gap between germline ends came to 6 bases. Germline V gene data show CDR1 as MNHEY and CDR2 as SVGEGT. This CDR3 is CASSLYMNTEAFF. The CDR3 bases are TGTGCCAGCAGTTTATACATGAACACTGAAGCTTTCTTT.

The sample holds many counts of this clonotype. The V gene is TRBV20-1, the J gene TRBJ1-1; D might be TRBD1 (5 bases). Germline V gene sequence: CDR1 DFQATT, CDR2 SNEGSKA (reference sequence). CDR3 size: 14 residues. The V end lost 5 bases, the J end lost 8 bases, and 21 bases lay between the germline ends. The CDR3 nucleotides read TGCAGTGCTTTTGATCGTCAGGACATGTACGAAGCTTTCTTT. This translates into CSAFDRQDMYEAFF.

This clonotype was counted many times. The chain couples TRBV4-3 to TRBJ1-4, with 7 bases matching TRBD1. Germline CDR1 LGHNA, CDR2 YSLEER. The CDR3 is 15 amino acids. After removal of 6 bases from V and 5 bases from J, the junction contained 9 bases not matched to a gene. CDR3 sequence reads: CASRRSQGRNEKLFF. The CDR3 DNA follows: TGCGCCAGCAGACGATCACAGGGGAGGAATGAAAAACTGTTTTTT.

This clonotype was observed at least ten times. The J gene is TRBJ2-3, the V gene TRBV7-9; a possible D gene is TRBD1 (5 bases). The CDR3 is 13 amino acids. Between the trimmed V and J ends, which lost 7 bases and 5 bases, there was a span of 13 bases. CDR1 is SEHNR, CDR2 FQNEAQ, per germline (reference sequence). CDR3 DNA: TGTGCCAGCACCCAAGTAGGGGAAGATACGCAGTATTTT. Its protein is CASTQVGEDTQYF.

This clonotype was detected ten times or more. The chain recombines TRBV7-2 with TRBJ2-3; 12 bases fit TRBD2. The CDR3 sequence is 17 residues long. Germline V CDR1 and CDR2: SGHTA, FQGNSA. The V segment lost 5 bases and the J segment 1 base; nucleotides outside the gene matches: 7. The CDR3 nucleotides are TGTGCCAGCAGCCCTGCACTAGCGGGGGGCCGCACAGATACGCAGTATTTT. It encodes CASSPALAGGRTDTQYF.

The sample holds a few counts of this clonotype. V gene TRBV12-3 or TRBV12-4 combines with J gene TRBJ1-1; 11 positions match TRBD1. This CDR3 contains 17 residues. V trimming: 4 bases; J trimming: 3 bases; junction bases outside the gene matches: 10. CDR3 in amino acids: CASSSGQGAFRDTEAFF. Here the CDR3 DNA reads TGTGCCAGCAGTTCTGGACAGGGGGCTTTTAGGGACACTGAAGCTTTCTTT.

This clonotype was counted at least ten times. This chain joins TRBV5-1 and TRBJ1-4, with TRBD1 matching over 8 bases. Per germline, CDR1 SGHRS and CDR2 YFSETQ. The CDR3 sequence is 14 residues long. V shed 4 bases, J shed 6 bases, and the junction held 5 bases outside the gene matches. CDR3 amino acids: CASSLTGEDEKLFF. The DNA of the CDR3 is TGCGCCAGCAGCCTGACAGGGGAGGATGAAAAACTGTTTTTT.

In its sample, this clonotype was seen many times. The genes are TRBV6-6 and TRBJ2-2; either TRBD1 or TRBD2 may supply D (5 bases each). The CDR3 is made up of 18 amino acids. Germline V CDR1 and CDR2: MNHNY, SVGAGI (reference sequence). Trimming left V 4 bases short and J 0 bases short, with 18 bases between. CDR3 coding DNA: TGTGCCAGCAGTTGGTCGGGACCGTTGATCGCGAACACCGGGGAGCTGTTTTTT. Its translation is CASSWSGPLIANTGELFF.

This clonotype occurred a few times. The V and J genes are TRBV12-3 or TRBV12-4 and TRBJ2-3; possible D gene TRBD1, 6 bases. V was pared by 1 base and J by 4 bases, with 12 bases between. The CDR3 extends over 15 amino acids. DNA of the CDR3: TGTGCCAGCAGTTTAGGGGGGCGCGTCGCAGATACGCAGTATTTT. This gives the protein CASSLGGRVADTQYF.

This sequence joins TRBV19 and TRBJ2-2; D ambiguous. V was pared by 5 bases and J by 7 bases, with 11 bases between. CDR1 is LNHDA and CDR2 is SQIVND in the germline V gene (reference sequence). This CDR3 has 13 amino acids. CDR3 protein: CASSSSVRGELFF. Here the CDR3 DNA reads TGTGCCAGTAGTTCGAGTGTTCGCGGGGAGCTGTTTTTT.

This clonotype appeared many times. The J gene is TRBJ1-1, the V gene TRBV7-2; D gene uncertain. This CDR3 comprises 15 residues. Deletions cut 1 base from V and 0 bases from J, with 9 bases between. Germline CDR1 SGHTA, CDR2 FQGNSA. This CDR3 reads CASSLVGGLNTEAFF. The CDR3 nucleotides are TGTGCCAGCAGCTTAGTGGGAGGATTGAACACTGAAGCTTTCTTT. Filled out from reference TRBV7-2 and TRBJ1-1, the complete variable domain reads GAGVSQSPSNKVTEKGKDVELRCDPISGHTALYWYRQSLGQGLEFLIYFQGNSAPDKSGLPSDRFSAERTGGSVSTLTIQRTQQEDSAVYLCASSLVGGLNTEAFFGQGTRLTVV.

The V gene is TRBV12-3 or TRBV12-4, the J gene TRBJ2-7, with a tentative D call TRBD2 (7 bases). This CDR3 comprises 20 residues. V lost 2 bases, J lost 2 bases, and 28 bases lay in between. CDR3 in DNA: TGTGCCAGCAGTTTATTCACGCGGGGGCTGTTCAAAGAGGGGCCCTACGAGCAGTACTTC. Translation gives CASSLFTRGLFKEGPYEQYF.

A remark on this clonotype: Since a much larger clone is just one base distant, this may be a read error. The V call is TRBV21-1, the J call TRBJ1-6; no DNA check was done on the table's D call, TRBD1. TRBV21-1 is listed as a pseudogene. This CDR3 spans 15 amino acids. Written as DNA, the CDR3 is TGTGCCAGCAGCAAAGACCCGGACAAACGTTCACCCCTCCACTTT. It encodes CASSKDPDKRSPLHF.

There are many counts of this clonotype. The chain recombines TRBV20-1 with TRBJ2-3; perhaps TRBD1 as D (5 bases). The V end lost 6 bases, the J end lost 0 bases, and 16 bases lay between the germline ends. Per the germline V gene, CDR1 is DFQATT and CDR2 is SNEGSKA (reference sequence). CDR3 length equals 15 residues. Here the CDR3 reads CSARNPAGSTDTQYF. CDR3 coding DNA: TGCAGTGCCCGGAACCCGGCAGGGAGCACAGATACGCAGTATTTT.

This clonotype appeared many times. The chain combines TRBV5-1 with TRBJ2-2; no firm D call. From germline, CDR1 is SGHRS and CDR2 YFSETQ. With 0 bases removed from V and 0 bases from J, the gap between germline ends came to 6 bases. CDR3 length: 15 amino acids. The CDR3 spells CASSLAEANTGELFF. In DNA, the CDR3 is TGCGCCAGCAGCTTGGCCGAAGCGAACACCGGGGAGCTGTTTTTT.

The chain employs TRBV2 and TRBJ2-1, with TRBD2 matching 12 bases. The germline V gene encodes CDR1 SNHLY and CDR2 FYNNEI. The CDR3 length is 16 residues. Trimming removed 7 bases from V and 1 base from J; junction bases left unmatched: 5. The CDR3 loop reads CASTGTSGRSYNEQFF. CDR3 coding DNA: TGTGCCAGCACCGGGACTAGCGGGCGATCCTACAATGAGCAGTTCTTC. Together with reference TRBV2 and TRBJ2-1, the CDR3 gives the full variable domain: EPEVTQTPSHQVTQMGQEVILRCVPISNHLYFYWYRQILGQKVEFLVSFYNNEISEKSEIFDDQFSVERPDGSNFTLKIRSTKLEDSAMYFCASTGTSGRSYNEQFFGPGTRLTVL.